These T cell receptor beta chains were read from a single sample in a study of blood T cells in healthy people across ages. TCRdb re-called the 5' RACE reads with MiXCR, one entry per CDR3 protein. The repertoire holds 1,500,000 or so distinct CDR3 sequences, with approximately 59% as singletons. Sequencing input: blood. The receptors were gathered from a young man in good health. The CDR3 runs from the conserved cysteine through the conserved F or W. D genes are given only for firm matches. Size is omitted from some rows. Given values are once, few, many or a class for expanded clones.

clone_size: -
j_call: TRBJ2-1
v_call: TRBV10-3
d_call: -
cdr3_aa: CAISESTQGKLRYNEQFF
cdr3_nt: TGTGCCATCAGTGAGTCGACTCAGGGAAAGCTAAGGTACAATGAGCAGTTCTTC

clone_size: once
j_call: TRBJ2-1
v_call: TRBV4-1
d_call: TRBD1
cdr3_aa: CASSQGEGAPTYNEQFF
cdr3_nt: TGCGCCAGCAGCCAAGGTGAGGGGGCCCCAACGTACAATGAGCAGTTCTTC

clone_size: -
j_call: TRBJ2-3
v_call: TRBV29-1
d_call: -
cdr3_aa: CSAWGLNFPSTDTQYF
cdr3_nt: TGCAGCGCCTGGGGACTGAACTTTCCTAGCACAGATACGCAGTATTTT

clone_size: -
j_call: TRBJ2-7
v_call: TRBV29-1
d_call: TRBD1
cdr3_aa: CSVAILTGVTYEQYF
cdr3_nt: TGCAGCGTTGCGATATTAACAGGGGTGACCTACGAGCAGTACTTC

clone_size: -
j_call: TRBJ2-1
v_call: TRBV7-2
d_call: -
cdr3_aa: CASSVGRNNEQFF
cdr3_nt: TGTGCCAGCAGCGTAGGAAGAAACAATGAGCAGTTCTTC

clone_size: -
j_call: TRBJ2-7
v_call: TRBV24-1
d_call: TRBD1
cdr3_aa: CATSESAGTGIYEQYF
cdr3_nt: TGTGCCACCAGTGAGTCGGCCGGGACAGGGATCTACGAGCAGTACTTC

clone_size: few
j_call: TRBJ1-6
v_call: TRBV20-1
d_call: TRBD1
cdr3_aa: CSASRDSSYNSPLHF
cdr3_nt: TGCAGTGCCTCCCGGGACAGCTCCTATAATTCACCCCTCCACTTT

clone_size: -
j_call: TRBJ1-1
v_call: TRBV20-1
d_call: -
cdr3_aa: CSARDPLARTNTEAFF
cdr3_nt: TGCAGTGCTAGAGATCCGCTTGCACGTACGAACACTGAAGCTTTCTTT

clone_size: few
j_call: TRBJ2-1
v_call: TRBV29-1
d_call: -
cdr3_aa: CSVVFPGYNEQFF
cdr3_nt: TGCAGCGTTGTATTCCCAGGTTACAATGAGCAGTTCTTC

clone_size: -
j_call: TRBJ2-7
v_call: TRBV19
d_call: TRBD2
cdr3_aa: CAGSMVAGGSEQYF
cdr3_nt: TGTGCCGGTAGTATGGTTGCGGGGGGCTCCGAGCAGTACTTC

clone_size: -
j_call: TRBJ1-6
v_call: TRBV6-5
d_call: -
cdr3_aa: CASSYLEGNSPLHF
cdr3_nt: TGTGCCAGCAGTTACCTCGAAGGAAATTCACCCCTCCACTTT

clone_size: -
j_call: TRBJ2-5
v_call: TRBV3-1
d_call: TRBD2
cdr3_aa: CASSRGGGTSVETQYF
cdr3_nt: TGTGCCAGCAGCCGGGGCGGGGGGACTTCCGTTGAGACCCAGTACTTC

clone_size: -
j_call: TRBJ2-1
v_call: TRBV27
d_call: TRBD2
cdr3_aa: CASSETLAGNEQFF
cdr3_nt: TGTGCCAGCAGTGAGACACTAGCGGGAAATGAGCAGTTCTTC

clone_size: -
j_call: TRBJ2-1
v_call: TRBV10-2
d_call: TRBD2
cdr3_aa: CASTSLELAGGNEQFF
cdr3_nt: TGCGCCAGCACCTCATTGGAACTAGCGGGAGGCAATGAGCAGTTCTTC

clone_size: once
j_call: TRBJ2-7
v_call: TRBV20-1
d_call: -
cdr3_aa: CSATKDGLSYEQYF
cdr3_nt: TGCAGTGCTACAAAAGACGGCCTCTCCTACGAGCAGTACTTC

clone_size: -
j_call: TRBJ1-2
v_call: TRBV6-1
d_call: -
cdr3_aa: CASSADRTGYTF
cdr3_nt: TGTGCCAGCAGTGCCGATCGGACGGGCTACACCTTC

clone_size: -
j_call: TRBJ2-5
v_call: TRBV6-5
d_call: -
cdr3_aa: CASSYSTVETQYF
cdr3_nt: TGTGCCAGCAGTTACTCGACCGTGGAGACCCAGTACTTC

clone_size: -
j_call: TRBJ2-1
v_call: TRBV9
d_call: -
cdr3_aa: CASSPQIPLPPPDYEQFF
cdr3_nt: TGTGCCAGCAGCCCGCAGATTCCACTTCCCCCACCTGATTACGAGCAGTTCTTC

clone_size: many
j_call: TRBJ2-1
v_call: TRBV6-4
d_call: -
cdr3_aa: CASSPAVTGNNEQFF
cdr3_nt: TGTGCCAGCAGCCCAGCAGTAACAGGGAACAATGAGCAGTTCTTC

clone_size: -
j_call: TRBJ2-2
v_call: TRBV19
d_call: -
cdr3_aa: CASSVRGRDTGELFF
cdr3_nt: TGTGCCAGCTCAGTCCGGGGGCGGGACACCGGGGAGCTGTTTTTT

clone_size: few
j_call: TRBJ2-6
v_call: TRBV3-1
d_call: -
cdr3_aa: CASRPGAGANVLTF
cdr3_nt: TGTGCCAGCAGACCAGGGGCTGGGGCCAACGTCCTGACTTTC

clone_size: few
j_call: TRBJ2-7
v_call: TRBV4-2
d_call: -
cdr3_aa: CASSQPSRSYEQYF
cdr3_nt: TGTGCCAGCAGCCAACCTTCTAGGTCCTACGAGCAGTACTTC

clone_size: -
j_call: TRBJ2-5
v_call: TRBV5-1
d_call: TRBD1
cdr3_aa: CASSLDRGPIGETQYF
cdr3_nt: TGCGCCAGCAGCTTGGACAGGGGGCCTATCGGGGAGACCCAGTACTTC

clone_size: -
j_call: TRBJ1-1
v_call: TRBV7-6
d_call: -
cdr3_aa: CASSLGPAMNTEAFF
cdr3_nt: TGTGCCAGCAGCTTAGGGCCAGCGATGAACACTGAAGCTTTCTTT

clone_size: few
j_call: TRBJ2-7
v_call: TRBV20-1
d_call: -
cdr3_aa: CSARGATYEQYF
cdr3_nt: TGCAGTGCTAGAGGTGCCACCTACGAGCAGTACTTC

clone_size: once
j_call: TRBJ1-2
v_call: TRBV13
d_call: -
cdr3_aa: CASSGSGGSNYGYTF
cdr3_nt: TGTGCCAGCAGCGGCAGCGGTGGATCAAACTATGGCTACACCTTC

clone_size: -
j_call: TRBJ2-7
v_call: TRBV7-9
d_call: -
cdr3_aa: CASSYQGLPNEQYF
cdr3_nt: TGTGCCAGCAGCTATCAGGGACTTCCCAATGAGCAGTACTTC

clone_size: few
j_call: TRBJ1-1
v_call: TRBV29-1
d_call: -
cdr3_aa: CSGEAGPNTEAFF
cdr3_nt: TGCAGCGGAGAGGCAGGACCGAACACTGAAGCTTTCTTT

clone_size: -
j_call: TRBJ2-3
v_call: TRBV28
d_call: -
cdr3_aa: CASSLGHNTDTQYF
cdr3_nt: TGTGCCAGCAGCCTGGGACATAACACAGATACGCAGTATTTT

clone_size: -
j_call: TRBJ2-2
v_call: TRBV6-2/TRBV6-3
d_call: -
cdr3_aa: CASIRDRQSGALFF
cdr3_nt: TGTGCCAGCATCCGGGACCGACAATCCGGGGCGCTGTTTTTT

clone_size: -
j_call: TRBJ2-4
v_call: TRBV18
d_call: TRBD1
cdr3_aa: CASSTGQTRGDIQYF
cdr3_nt: TGTGCCAGCTCAACGGGACAGACAAGAGGGGACATTCAGTACTTC

clone_size: few
j_call: TRBJ2-5
v_call: TRBV7-2
d_call: -
cdr3_aa: CASTYSARGETQYF
cdr3_nt: TGTGCCAGCACGTACAGCGCTAGGGGAGAGACCCAGTACTTC

clone_size: -
j_call: TRBJ1-4
v_call: TRBV29-1
d_call: -
cdr3_aa: CSVDPVTDLNEKLFF
cdr3_nt: TGCAGCGTTGACCCGGTGACGGACCTTAATGAAAAACTGTTTTTT

clone_size: -
j_call: TRBJ1-4
v_call: TRBV20-1
d_call: -
cdr3_aa: CSARDPETVEKLFF
cdr3_nt: TGCAGTGCTAGAGATCCCGAGACAGTAGAAAAACTGTTTTTT

clone_size: -
j_call: TRBJ2-5
v_call: TRBV5-5
d_call: -
cdr3_aa: CASSLVGQGLETQYF
cdr3_nt: TGTGCCAGCAGCTTGGTTGGTCAGGGGCTAGAGACCCAGTACTTC

clone_size: -
j_call: TRBJ2-5
v_call: TRBV11-2
d_call: -
cdr3_aa: CASSLRGGAEFQETQYF
cdr3_nt: TGTGCCAGCAGCTTGCGGGGCGGAGCGGAATTCCAAGAGACCCAGTACTTC

clone_size: few
j_call: TRBJ2-5
v_call: TRBV25-1
d_call: -
cdr3_aa: CASSDARIQETQYF
cdr3_nt: TGTGCCAGCAGTGATGCACGGATACAAGAGACCCAGTACTTC

clone_size: -
j_call: TRBJ2-7
v_call: TRBV20-1
d_call: -
cdr3_aa: CSARDHGGPSYEQYF
cdr3_nt: TGCAGTGCTAGAGATCATGGGGGTCCCTCCTACGAGCAGTACTTC